What follows is one T cell receptor (beta chain) and its context. Its antigen is undetermined. The assay was immunoSEQ multiplex PCR, and TCRdb's table has in-frame clones only and misses some. The sample contains some 97,000 clones, roughly 90% of which appear only once. These data come from a study of T cell responses to AZD1222 COVID-19 vaccine. Germline V lookup: CDR1 SEHNR, CDR2 FQNEAQ (reference sequence). With V trimmed by 4 bases and J by 4 bases, 2 bases remained unmatched. The CDR3 is made up of 13 amino acids. Study-level findings and limits: Females outnumbered males among donors, who were mostly white British; clonal diversity was possibly underestimated. Repertoire sampling was restricted to post-peak T cell response timepoints. Of the AZD1222 recipients, only 5 or 6 were seropositive at baseline.

V usage is TRBV7-9 and J usage is TRBJ1-1, with 8 positions matching TRBD1. This receptor was obtained from an adult in good health. The sample was peripheral blood, taken on day 0 of AZD1222 vaccination. In DNA form, the CDR3 reads TGTGCCAGCAGCTCTGGACAGGGCACTGAAGCTTTCTTT. Amino acids: CASSSGQGTEAFF.